The rows below give T cell receptor beta chains drawn from one sample of a study of cytomegalovirus exposure and HLA in healthy donors. The repertoire was sequenced with immunoSEQ multiplex PCR; TCRdb's copy has only in-frame clones and lacks some. This sample yields 120,000 or so clones, of which over 75% are seen a single time; approximately 1.5% belongs to the top ten. Sequenced: PBMCs. The origin of the receptors is a woman aged 18 to 35 in good health and CMV-seronegative. CDR3s include the opening cysteine and the closing phenylalanine or tryptophan. The D gene is left open where the match is weak. Only some rows state a clone size, as once, few, many or a class for expanded clones.

CDR3	DNA	D	size	V	J
CASSQEGGGTEAFF	TGTGCCAGCAGCCAGGAAGGCGGGGGCACTGAAGCTTTCTTT	-	-	TRBV2	TRBJ1-1
CASSSFTRGTYEQYF	TGTGCCAGCAGTTCCTTCACACGGGGAACCTACGAGCAGTACTTC	-	-	TRBV27	TRBJ2-7
CASSRGDRGFTDTQYF	TGTGCCAGCAGCAGGGGTGACAGGGGCTTCACAGATACGCAGTATTTT	TRBD1	-	TRBV7-9	TRBJ2-3
CASSTQTGEATNEKLFF	TGTGCCAGCAGCACACAGACAGGGGAGGCAACTAATGAAAAACTGTTTTTT	TRBD1	-	TRBV9	TRBJ1-4
CASSPTGRGDTEAFF	TGCGCCAGCAGCCCTACTGGGCGGGGAGACACTGAAGCTTTCTTT	-	-	TRBV5-1	TRBJ1-1
CASSLDTVTDTQYF	TGTGCTTCCAGCTTGGATACAGTCACAGATACGCAGTATTTT	-	few	TRBV5-4	TRBJ2-3
CASSRSGGPHEQYF	TGTGCCAGCAGCCGTAGCGGGGGGCCCCACGAGCAGTACTTC	TRBD2	-	TRBV7-3	TRBJ2-7
CASSHLPRAARGNTIYF	TGCGCCAGCAGCCACCTACCGAGGGCAGCAAGGGGAAACACCATATATTTT	-	-	TRBV4-3	TRBJ1-3
CASSLTGDYEQYF	TGTGCCAGCAGCTTAACGGGGGACTACGAGCAGTACTTC	-	once	TRBV7-8	TRBJ2-7
CASSLARGSNQPQHF	TGTGCCAGCAGCTTAGCAAGAGGGAGCAATCAGCCCCAGCATTTT	-	few	TRBV7-2	TRBJ1-5
CASRTSNTGELFF	TGTGCCAGCAGAACTAGCAACACCGGGGAGCTGTTTTTT	-	-	TRBV6-6	TRBJ2-2
CSSSLGDRGHGNQPQHF	TGTTCCAGCAGCTTAGGGGACAGGGGGCATGGCAATCAGCCCCAGCATTTT	TRBD1	-	TRBV7-9	TRBJ1-5
CASSRPGQTYEQYF	TGTGCCAGCAGCCGCCCGGGACAGACCTACGAGCAGTACTTC	TRBD1	-	TRBV6-1	TRBJ2-7
CASGLAGTTDTQYF	TGTGCCAGCGGGCTAGCGGGGACAACAGATACGCAGTATTTT	TRBD2	-	TRBV2	TRBJ2-3
CSVDTGVENQPQHF	TGCAGCGTCGATACAGGGGTTGAAAATCAGCCCCAGCATTTT	TRBD1	-	TRBV29-1	TRBJ1-5
CASSISREAQETQYF	TGTGCCAGTAGTATTAGTCGGGAAGCCCAAGAGACCCAGTACTTC	-	-	TRBV19	TRBJ2-5
CASSEELAGRYEQYF	TGCGCCAGCAGTGAGGAACTAGCGGGGAGGTACGAGCAGTACTTC	TRBD2	-	TRBV10-2	TRBJ2-7
CASWAGTNTGELFF	TGTGCCAGCTGGGCGGGGACGAACACCGGGGAGCTGTTTTTT	-	-	TRBV7-8	TRBJ2-2
CASSLRGFTDTQYF	TGTGCCAGCAGCTTGCGGGGATTCACAGATACGCAGTATTTT	-	-	TRBV7-9	TRBJ2-3
CASSQTSGGIDF	TGTGCCAGCAGCCAGACTAGCGGGGGTATCGATTTT	TRBD2	few	TRBV7-2	TRBJ2-3
CASSFVSGDRNIQYF	TGTGCCAGCAGTTTTGTTTCTGGGGACAGAAACATTCAGTACTTC	TRBD1	-	TRBV28	TRBJ2-4
CSASLRYGYTF	TGCAGTGCTAGTCTTCGCTATGGCTACACCTTC	-	-	TRBV20-1	TRBJ1-2